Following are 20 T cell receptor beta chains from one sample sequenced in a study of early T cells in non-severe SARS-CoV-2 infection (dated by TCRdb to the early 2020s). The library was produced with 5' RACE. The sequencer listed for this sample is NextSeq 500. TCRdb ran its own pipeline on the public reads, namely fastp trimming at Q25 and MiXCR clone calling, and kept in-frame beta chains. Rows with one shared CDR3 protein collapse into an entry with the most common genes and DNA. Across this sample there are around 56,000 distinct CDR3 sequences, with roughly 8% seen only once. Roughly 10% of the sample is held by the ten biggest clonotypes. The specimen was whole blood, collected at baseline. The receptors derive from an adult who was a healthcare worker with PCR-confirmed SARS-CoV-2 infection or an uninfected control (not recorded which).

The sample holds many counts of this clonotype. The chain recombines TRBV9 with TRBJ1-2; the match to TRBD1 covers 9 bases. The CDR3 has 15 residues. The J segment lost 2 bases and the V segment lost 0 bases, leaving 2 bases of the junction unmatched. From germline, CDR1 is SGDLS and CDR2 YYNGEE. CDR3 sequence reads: CASSVETGGNYGYTF. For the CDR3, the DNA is TGTGCCAGCAGCGTAGAAACAGGGGGCAACTATGGCTACACCTTC.

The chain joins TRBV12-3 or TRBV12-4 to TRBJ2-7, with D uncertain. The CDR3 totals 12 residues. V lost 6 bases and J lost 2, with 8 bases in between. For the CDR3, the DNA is TGTGCCAGCAGCCCCACCCCCTACGAGCAGTACTTC. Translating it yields CASSPTPYEQYF.

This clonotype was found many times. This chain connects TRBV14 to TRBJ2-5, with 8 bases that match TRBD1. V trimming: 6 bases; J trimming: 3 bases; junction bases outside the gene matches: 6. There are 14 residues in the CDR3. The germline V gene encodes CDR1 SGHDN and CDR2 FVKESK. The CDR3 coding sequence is TGTGCCAGCAGAGCCGCGGGACAGGAAGAGACCCAGTACTTC. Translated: CASRAAGQEETQYF.

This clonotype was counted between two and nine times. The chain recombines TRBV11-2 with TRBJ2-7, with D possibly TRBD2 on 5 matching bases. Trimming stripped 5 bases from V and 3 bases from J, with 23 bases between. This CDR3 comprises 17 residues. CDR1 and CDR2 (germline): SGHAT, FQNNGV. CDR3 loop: CASSPFAGSPFLYEQYF. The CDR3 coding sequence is TGTGCCAGCAGCCCTTTTGCGGGCAGTCCGTTTCTCTACGAGCAGTACTTC.

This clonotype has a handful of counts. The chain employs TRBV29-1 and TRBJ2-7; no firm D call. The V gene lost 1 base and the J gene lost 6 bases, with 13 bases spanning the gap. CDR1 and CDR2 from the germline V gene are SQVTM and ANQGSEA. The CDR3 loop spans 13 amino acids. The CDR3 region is CSVEGRMASEQYF. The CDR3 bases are TGCAGCGTTGAAGGACGAATGGCCAGCGAGCAGTACTTC.

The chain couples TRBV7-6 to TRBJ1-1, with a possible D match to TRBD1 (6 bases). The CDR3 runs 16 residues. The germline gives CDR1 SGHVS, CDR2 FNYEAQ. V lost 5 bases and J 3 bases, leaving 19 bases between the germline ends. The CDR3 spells CASSPRTVLRDTEAFF. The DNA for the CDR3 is TGTGCCAGCAGCCCCCGGACAGTACTAAGGGACACTGAAGCTTTCTTT. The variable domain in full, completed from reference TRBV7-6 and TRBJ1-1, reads GAGVSQSPRYKVTKRGQDVALRCDPISGHVSLYWYRQALGQGPEFLTYFNYEAQQDKSGLPNDRFSAERPEGSISTLTIQRTEQRDSAMYRCASSPRTVLRDTEAFFGQGTRLTVV.

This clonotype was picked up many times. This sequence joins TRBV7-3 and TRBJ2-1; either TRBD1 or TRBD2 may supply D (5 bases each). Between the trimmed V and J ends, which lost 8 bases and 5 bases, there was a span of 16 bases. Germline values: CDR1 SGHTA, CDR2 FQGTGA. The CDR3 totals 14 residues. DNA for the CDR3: TGTGCCAGCCTCCAGGGCGACGGGAACAATGAGCAGTTCTTC. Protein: CASLQGDGNNEQFF.

This chain's CDR3 is CASSRANHLSGANVLTF. CDR3 DNA: TGTGCCAGCAGTCGAGCTAACCATCTCTCTGGGGCCAACGTCCTGACTTTC. V and J are TRBV6-2 or TRBV6-3 and TRBJ2-6; the D is unclear. V was trimmed by 5 bases and J by 0 bases, leaving 14 bases between them. Germline values: CDR1 MNHEY, CDR2 SVGEGT. The CDR3 is made up of 17 amino acids.

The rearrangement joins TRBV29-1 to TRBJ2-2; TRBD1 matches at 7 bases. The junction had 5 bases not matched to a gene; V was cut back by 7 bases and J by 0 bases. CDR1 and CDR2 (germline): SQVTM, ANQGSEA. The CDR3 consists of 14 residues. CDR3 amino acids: CSARTGANTGELFF. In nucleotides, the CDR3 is TGCAGCGCCCGGACAGGAGCGAACACCGGGGAGCTGTTTTTT.

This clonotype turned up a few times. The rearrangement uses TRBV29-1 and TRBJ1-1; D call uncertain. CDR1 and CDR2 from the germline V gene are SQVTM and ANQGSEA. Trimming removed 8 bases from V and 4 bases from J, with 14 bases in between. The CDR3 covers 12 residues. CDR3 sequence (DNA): TGCAGCTTCAAGGGTGGGAGCACTGAAGCTTTCTTT. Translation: CSFKGGSTEAFF.

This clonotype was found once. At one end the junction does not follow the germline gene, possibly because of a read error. CDR3 DNA: TGTGCCAGCAGCACGAGATCCGGGGAGCAGTTTTTT. This sequence encodes CASSTRSGEQFF. The V gene is TRBV9, the J gene TRBJ2-2; D perhaps matches TRBD2 (5 bases). The CDR3 has 12 amino acids. The germline V gene has CDR1 SGDLS and CDR2 YYNGEE. Full variable domain (remainder filled in from reference TRBV9 and TRBJ2-2): DSGVTQTPKHLITATGQRVTLRCSPRSGDLSVYWYQQSLDQGLQFLIQYYNGEERAKGNILERFSAQQFPDLHSELNLSSLELGDSALYFCASSTRSGEQFFGEGSRLTVL.

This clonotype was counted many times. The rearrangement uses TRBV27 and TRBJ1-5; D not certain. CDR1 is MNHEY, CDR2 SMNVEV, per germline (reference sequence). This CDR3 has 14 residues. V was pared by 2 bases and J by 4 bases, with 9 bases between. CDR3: CASSLAATNQPQHF. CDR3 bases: TGTGCCAGCAGTTTAGCAGCTACTAATCAGCCCCAGCATTTT.

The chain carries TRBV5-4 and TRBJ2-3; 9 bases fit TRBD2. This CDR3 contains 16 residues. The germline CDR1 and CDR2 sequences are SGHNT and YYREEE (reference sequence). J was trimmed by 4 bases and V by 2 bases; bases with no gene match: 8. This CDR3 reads CASSFPPSGTADTQYF. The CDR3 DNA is TGTGCCAGCAGCTTTCCCCCTAGCGGGACGGCAGATACGCAGTATTTT.

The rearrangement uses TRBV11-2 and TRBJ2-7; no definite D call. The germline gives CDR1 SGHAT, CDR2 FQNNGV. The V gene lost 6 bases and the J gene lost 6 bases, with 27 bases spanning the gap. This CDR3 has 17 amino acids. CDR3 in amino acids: CASSSSLLPTGPLEQYF. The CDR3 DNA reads TGTGCCAGCAGTTCGAGTCTCCTACCGACGGGCCCCCTCGAGCAGTACTTC.

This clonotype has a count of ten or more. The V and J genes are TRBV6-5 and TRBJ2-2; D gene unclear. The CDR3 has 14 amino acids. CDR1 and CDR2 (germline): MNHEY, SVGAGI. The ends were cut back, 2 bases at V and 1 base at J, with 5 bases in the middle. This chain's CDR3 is CASSYGVNTGELFF. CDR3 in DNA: TGTGCCAGCAGTTACGGGGTGAACACCGGGGAGCTGTTTTTT.

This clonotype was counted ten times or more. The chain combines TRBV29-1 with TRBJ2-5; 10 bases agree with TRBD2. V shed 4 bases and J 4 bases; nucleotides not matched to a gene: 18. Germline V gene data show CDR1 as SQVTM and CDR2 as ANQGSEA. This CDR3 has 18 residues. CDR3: CSVGRGVAGGLRGETQYF. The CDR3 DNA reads TGCAGCGTTGGCAGGGGAGTAGCGGGAGGTCTCAGAGGAGAGACCCAGTACTTC. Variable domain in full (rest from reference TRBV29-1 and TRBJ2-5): SAVISQKPSRDICQRGTSLTIQCQVDSQVTMMFWYRQQPGQSLTLIATANQGSEATYESGFVIDKFPISRPNLTFSTLTVSNMSPEDSSIYLCSVGRGVAGGLRGETQYFGPGTRLLVL.

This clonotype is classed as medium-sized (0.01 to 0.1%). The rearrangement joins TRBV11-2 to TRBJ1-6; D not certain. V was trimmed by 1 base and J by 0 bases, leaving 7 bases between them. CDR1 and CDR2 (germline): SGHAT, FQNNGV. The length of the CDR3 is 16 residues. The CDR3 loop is CASSLAWGSYNSPLHF. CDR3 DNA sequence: TGTGCCAGCAGCTTAGCCTGGGGCTCCTATAATTCACCCCTCCACTTT. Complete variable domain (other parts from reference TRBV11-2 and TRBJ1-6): EAGVAQSPRYKIIEKRQSVAFWCNPISGHATLYWYQQILGQGPKLLIQFQNNGVVDDSQLPKDRFSAERLKGVDSTLKIQPAKLEDSAVYLCASSLAWGSYNSPLHFGNGTRLTVT.

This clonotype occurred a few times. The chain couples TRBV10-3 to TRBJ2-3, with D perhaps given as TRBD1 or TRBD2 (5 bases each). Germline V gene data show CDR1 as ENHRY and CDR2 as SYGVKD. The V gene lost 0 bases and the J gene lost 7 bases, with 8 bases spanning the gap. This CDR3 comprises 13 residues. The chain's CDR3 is CAISESGVYTQYF. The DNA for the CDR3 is TGTGCCATCAGTGAGTCGGGGGTGTATACGCAGTATTTT.

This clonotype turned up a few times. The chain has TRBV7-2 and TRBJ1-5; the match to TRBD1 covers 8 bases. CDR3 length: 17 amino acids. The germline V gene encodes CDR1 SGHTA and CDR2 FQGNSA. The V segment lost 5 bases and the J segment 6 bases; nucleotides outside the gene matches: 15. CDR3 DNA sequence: TGTGCCAGCAGCCCCGGACAGGGTATAATGGTTAGTCAGCCCCAGCATTTT. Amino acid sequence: CASSPGQGIMVSQPQHF.

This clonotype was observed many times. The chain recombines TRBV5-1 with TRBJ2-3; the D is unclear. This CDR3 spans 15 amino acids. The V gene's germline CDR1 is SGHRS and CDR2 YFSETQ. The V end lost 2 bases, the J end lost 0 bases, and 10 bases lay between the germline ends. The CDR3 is CASSLWGSSTDTQYF. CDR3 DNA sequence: TGCGCCAGCAGCTTATGGGGATCAAGCACAGATACGCAGTATTTT. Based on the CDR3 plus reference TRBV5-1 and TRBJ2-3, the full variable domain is KAGVTQTPRYLIKTRGQQVTLSCSPISGHRSVSWYQQTPGQGLQFLFEYFSETQRNKGNFPGRFSGRQFSNSRSEMNVSTLELGDSALYLCASSLWGSSTDTQYFGPGTRLTVL.